This T cell receptor beta chain was recovered during a study of blood T cell repertoires in COVID-19. Turning to the study itself: Spain, Italy and the United States supplied samples that represented acute and convalescent COVID-19.

Per the original methods: How many nucleated cells were present was estimated from reference gene primer amplification. Repertoires were generated with immunoSEQ multiplex PCR, while TCRdb's copy carries only in-frame clones and drops some. V, J and clone size were drawn from that table, and D and trimming were deduced from the DNA. Of some 120,000 clones in the sample, 79% were seen once. Germline values: CDR1 LNHNV, CDR2 YYDKDF (reference sequence). The CDR3 has 17 amino acids. J was trimmed by 5 bases and V by 7 bases; bases with no gene match: 11. The V call is TRBV15, the J call TRBJ2-2, with TRBD1 matching 12 bases. The origin of this receptor is a man between 35 and 55 years old with active or convalescent COVID-19. Sequenced input: peripheral blood. This chain's CDR3 is CATTPRDRGPGTGELFF. The CDR3 nucleotides are TGTGCCACCACCCCCCGGGACAGGGGGCCGGGGACCGGGGAGCTGTTTTTT.